These 16 T cell receptor beta chains originate from one sample sequenced in a study of T cells in Graves' hyperthyroidism and ophthalmopathy. Researchers took RNA transcripts and amplified the TCR beta CDR3 regions from them. The TCR CDR3 was amplified in a first-round RT-PCR using the HTBI primer set. Via MiXCR, TCRdb re-called the multiplex PCR reads, giving one row per CDR3 protein. The sample yields around 690,000 distinct CDR3 sequences, around a sixth seen once. The sequencing input was blood. These receptors were taken from a man aged 45-60 years with Graves' hyperthyroidism.

This chain uses TRBV13 with TRBJ2-7; possible D gene TRBD2, 6 bases. CDR3 length: 15 residues. Germline lookup yields CDR1 PRHDT and CDR2 FYEKMQ (reference sequence). V was pared by 0 bases and J by 3 bases, with 12 bases between. The CDR3 spells CASSLGLANNYEQYF. The DNA for the CDR3 is TGTGCCAGCAGCTTAGGCCTAGCGAATAACTACGAGCAGTACTTC.

The sample holds many counts of this clonotype. The chain uses TRBV20-1 and TRBJ2-3; D unclear. CDR3 length equals 14 residues. Trimming left V 0 bases short and J 0 bases short, with 7 bases between. The germline gives CDR1 DFQATT, CDR2 SNEGSKA (reference sequence). The DNA for the CDR3 is TGCAGTGCTAGAGATAGGGTGAGCACAGATACGCAGTATTTT. Translating it yields CSARDRVSTDTQYF.

This clonotype showed up just once. A much more abundant neighbour one base away suggests this may be a read error. The V and J genes are TRBV5-1 and TRBJ1-2; 8 bases match TRBD1. The germline CDR1 and CDR2 sequences are SGHRS and YFSETQ. The CDR3 totals 15 residues. The CDR3, as DNA: TGCGCCAGCAGCTTTTCTCAGGGGGCGAGCTATGGCTGCACCTTC. Translation gives CASSFSQGASYGCTF. Based on the CDR3 plus reference TRBV5-1 and TRBJ1-2, the full variable domain is KAGVTQTPRYLIKTRGQQVTLSCSPISGHRSVSWYQQTPGQGLQFLFEYFSETQRNKGNFPGRFSGRQFSNSRSEMNVSTLELGDSALYLCASSFSQGASYGCTFGSGTRLTVV.

The sample holds many counts of this clonotype. The rearrangement joins TRBV12-3 or TRBV12-4 to TRBJ2-5; D not resolved. V dropped 2 bases and J dropped 5 bases, with 15 bases sitting between them. The CDR3 extends over 15 amino acids. The CDR3 protein is CASSLRDSHGETQYF. The CDR3 bases are TGTGCCAGCAGTTTAAGAGACTCCCACGGGGAGACCCAGTACTTC.

Comment on this clonotype: The junction does not match germline at one end; this may be a read error. The chain uses TRBV7-7 and TRBJ2-1; TRBD2 might be the D (5 bases). Germline V gives CDR1 SSHAT, CDR2 FNYEAQ (reference sequence). This CDR3 region has 15 residues. CDR3 region: CASSLGAAHYNEQFF. The CDR3 DNA reads as TGTGCTAGCAGCTTAGGAGCGGCCCATTACAATGAGCAGTTCTTC.

This clonotype has a count of ten or more. This rearrangement joins TRBV28 to TRBJ1-2; the match to TRBD1 covers 7 bases. The CDR3 consists of 15 residues. The germline V gene encodes CDR1 MDHEN and CDR2 SYDVKM. V was pared by 6 bases and J by 3 bases, with 10 bases of the junction left unmatched. Written as DNA, the CDR3 is TGTGCCAGCAGCCTCAACGCCGGGACAGACTATGGCTACACCTTC. This translates into CASSLNAGTDYGYTF.

The chain carries TRBV9 and TRBJ2-7, with 11 bases fitting TRBD1. Germline loops: CDR1 SGDLS, CDR2 YYNGEE. The CDR3 is made up of 16 amino acids. V gave up 0 bases and J gave up 0 bases; unmatched junction bases: 2. CDR3 nucleotides: TGTGCCAGCAGCGTAGGGGGGACAGGGGGCTCCTACGAGCAGTACTTC. Translation: CASSVGGTGGSYEQYF.

The sample holds many counts of this clonotype. The rearrangement uses TRBV11-2 and TRBJ2-3; 11 bases are a match to TRBD2. Germline V CDR1 and CDR2: SGHAT, FQNNGV. The CDR3 is 18 residues long. The V gene end was trimmed by 5 bases and the J gene end by 6 bases; junction bases not matched to a gene: 16. CDR3 amino acids: CASSVTSASGRTRDTQYF. The DNA for the CDR3 is TGTGCCAGCAGCGTAACCTCGGCTAGCGGGAGGACCAGGGATACGCAGTATTTT.

This clonotype was observed at least ten times. The rearrangement links TRBV11-2 to TRBJ2-4, with D tentatively TRBD1 or TRBD2 (5 bases each). V lost 2 bases and J lost 0, with 8 bases in between. Germline-derived CDR1 and CDR2 are SGHAT and FQNNGV. The CDR3 is 15 residues long. This CDR3 is CASSLSGTAKNIQYF. CDR3 DNA sequence: TGTGCCAGCAGCTTATCCGGGACAGCCAAAAACATTCAGTACTTC.

This clonotype has only a few counts. The gene calls are TRBV9 and TRBJ2-3; 8 nucleotides align to TRBD2. Germline CDR1 reads SGDLS; CDR2 reads YYNGEE. Germline trimming cut 4 bases from V and 4 bases from J; bases unmatched to any gene: 8. This CDR3 has 15 amino acids. The CDR3 DNA follows: TGTGCCAGCAGCTCCCAAGCGGGAGTGTCAGATACGCAGTATTTT. Its protein product is CASSSQAGVSDTQYF.

In its sample, this clonotype was seen many times. This CDR3 is CASSYGQTDNEQFF. CDR3 DNA sequence: TGTGCCAGCAGTTACGGACAGACCGACAATGAGCAGTTCTTC. The V call is TRBV6-5, the J call TRBJ2-1; tentatively, D is TRBD1 (6 bases). V dropped 2 bases and J dropped 5 bases, with 10 bases sitting between them. Per germline, CDR1 MNHEY and CDR2 SVGAGI. This CDR3 region has 14 residues.

This chain's CDR3 is CATSDSNTEAFF. The CDR3 nucleotides are TGTGCCACCTCAGACAGTAACACTGAAGCTTTCTTT. V gene TRBV10-3 combines with J gene TRBJ1-1; D is perhaps TRBD1 (5 bases). The V gene's germline CDR1 is ENHRY and CDR2 SYGVKD. The CDR3 runs to 12 residues. The ends were cut back, 10 bases at V and 2 bases at J, with 11 bases in the middle.

This sequence joins TRBV7-9 and TRBJ2-2; D unclear. The CDR3 has 14 residues. The V gene's germline CDR1 is SEHNR and CDR2 FQNEAQ (reference sequence). V was shortened by 4 bases and J by 4 bases, with 10 bases between the two germline ends. The CDR3 sequence: CASSSQEFTGELFF. CDR3 coding DNA: TGTGCCAGCAGCTCGCAGGAGTTCACCGGGGAGCTGTTTTTT.

In its sample, this clonotype was seen many times. CDR3 loop: CASRAQVLETNEKLFF. The CDR3 nucleotides are TGTGCCAGCAGAGCTCAGGTGTTGGAGACTAATGAAAAACTGTTTTTT. This chain connects TRBV2 to TRBJ1-4; D gene unclear. The CDR3 is 16 residues long. Deletions cut 6 bases from V and 2 bases from J, with 16 bases between. Germline V lookup: CDR1 SNHLY, CDR2 FYNNEI. The complete variable domain, with remaining parts taken from reference TRBV2 and TRBJ1-4, reads EPEVTQTPSHQVTQMGQEVILRCVPISNHLYFYWYRQILGQKVEFLVSFYNNEISEKSEIFDDQFSVERPDGSNFTLKIRSTKLEDSAMYFCASRAQVLETNEKLFFGSGTQLSVL.

This clonotype was found many times. The chain uses TRBV6-1 and TRBJ2-2, with 8 bases matching TRBD1. The junction had 10 bases not matched to a gene; V was cut back by 9 bases and J by 4 bases. The V gene's germline CDR1 is MNHNS and CDR2 SASEGT. The CDR3 spans 15 residues. CDR3: CASKSRGRATGELFF. CDR3 nucleotide sequence: TGTGCCAGTAAAAGCAGGGGGCGAGCCACCGGGGAGCTGTTTTTT.

This clonotype was counted many times. V usage is TRBV27 and J usage is TRBJ1-1, with 7 bases aligning to TRBD1. The CDR3 covers 13 residues. Germline trimming cut 7 bases from V and 5 bases from J; bases unmatched to any gene: 7. In germline, CDR1 is MNHEY, CDR2 SMNVEV (reference sequence). CDR3 in DNA: TGTGCCAGCAAATTCCGGGACAGTACTGAAGCTTTCTTT. Protein product: CASKFRDSTEAFF.